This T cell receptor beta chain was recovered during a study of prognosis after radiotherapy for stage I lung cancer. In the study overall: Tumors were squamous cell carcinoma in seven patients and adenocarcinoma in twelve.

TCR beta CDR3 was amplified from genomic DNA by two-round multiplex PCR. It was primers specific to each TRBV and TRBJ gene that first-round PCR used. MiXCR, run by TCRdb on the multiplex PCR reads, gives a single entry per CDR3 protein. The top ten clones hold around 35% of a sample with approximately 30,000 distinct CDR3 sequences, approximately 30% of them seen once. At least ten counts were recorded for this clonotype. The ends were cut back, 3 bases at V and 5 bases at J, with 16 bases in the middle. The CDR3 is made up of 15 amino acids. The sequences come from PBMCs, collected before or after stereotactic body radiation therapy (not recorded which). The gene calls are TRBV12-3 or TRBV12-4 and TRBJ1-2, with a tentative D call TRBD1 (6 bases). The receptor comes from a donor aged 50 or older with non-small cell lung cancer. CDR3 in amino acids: CASSFETGEGYGYTF. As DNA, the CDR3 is TGTGCCAGCAGTTTTGAGACAGGTGAAGGATATGGCTACACCTTC.